This entry features one T cell receptor (beta chain) sequence. The Seattle site enrolled patients during active infection and followed them longitudinally. This sample was included in a study of blood T cell repertoires in COVID-19. Study summary: The United States, Italy and Spain provided the acute and convalescent COVID-19 samples. In each case, the material was cDNA or gDNA derived from T cells, B-cell-depleted T cells, or PBMCs.

Trimming removed 2 bases at V and 4 bases at J, with 11 bases between. Germline loops: CDR1 SGHAT, CDR2 FQNNGV. This CDR3 region has 15 residues. In the source study's methods: Nucleated cell number was recorded as an estimate derived from reference gene primer amplification. The assay was immunoSEQ multiplex PCR, and TCRdb's table has in-frame clones only and misses some. V, J and clone size derive from that table, while D and trimming were established from the DNA sequence. This table has some 300,000 clones, 75% to 90% appearing once. The sample consisted of peripheral blood. The V gene is TRBV11-2, the J gene TRBJ1-4; D gene unclear. This TCR was sampled from a woman between 65 and 79 years old with COVID-19, enrolled during active disease. This CDR3 reads CASSLSALNNEKLFF. The CDR3 nucleotides are TGTGCCAGCAGCTTATCAGCGTTAAATAATGAAAAACTGTTTTTT.